Listed here are 15 T cell receptor beta chains from one sample, sequenced in a study of regulatory T cells in long-lasting Graves disease. As to time point: newly diagnosed GD, antithyroid drugs for less than 3 months. Making the TCR library involved RNA that had been extracted from PBMCs. According to the study, TCR beta libraries were built with iRepertoire HTBI primers and CDR3-region Arm-PCR. TCRdb independently ran MiXCR on the multiplex PCR reads; one entry per CDR3 protein. The repertoire holds around 480,000 distinct CDR3 sequences, roughly a sixth seen once, with roughly 25% in the top ten. The same specimen was also included in a second study, on T cells in Graves' hyperthyroidism and ophthalmopathy.

The specimen was peripheral blood mononuclear cells (PBMCs), collected at new diagnosis, from a patient treated with antithyroid drugs. These receptors were taken from a woman in her forties or fifties with Graves disease.

This clonotype was detected many times. The chain couples TRBV6-5 to TRBJ2-1; TRBD2 agrees at 7 bases. Germline trimming cut 4 bases from V and 0 bases from J; bases unmatched to any gene: 6. This CDR3 has 16 residues. The V gene's germline CDR1 is MNHEY and CDR2 SVGAGI. The CDR3 DNA sequence: TGTGCCAGCAGTTTGGTAGCGGGTGACTCCTACAATGAGCAGTTCTTC. Its translation: CASSLVAGDSYNEQFF.

Ten or more counts support this clonotype. The rearrangement links TRBV7-2 to TRBJ2-7; D remains unclear. CDR3 size: 15 residues. V was cut by 1 base and J by 3 bases, with 13 bases left in between. The germline CDR1 and CDR2 sequences are SGHTA and FQGNSA. Here the CDR3 DNA reads TGTGCCAGCAGCTTAGGCGGCAGATGGCTCTACGAGCAGTACTTC. Translation: CASSLGGRWLYEQYF. The full variable domain, rest sourced from reference TRBV7-2 and TRBJ2-7, is GAGVSQSPSNKVTEKGKDVELRCDPISGHTALYWYRQSLGQGLEFLIYFQGNSAPDKSGLPSDRFSAERTGGSVSTLTIQRTQQEDSAVYLCASSLGGRWLYEQYFGPGTRLTVT.

On this clonotype: The CDR3 does not close with the conserved phenylalanine or tryptophan, likely indicating a read error. CDR3 residues: CASSVTSGQETQYL. CDR3 nucleotide sequence: TGTGCCAGCAGCGTGACTAGCGGGCAAGAGACCCAGTACCTC. This rearrangement joins TRBV9 to TRBJ2-5; 10 bases match TRBD2. After removal of 2 bases from V and 2 bases from J, the junction contained 0 bases not matched to a gene. Germline CDR1 SGDLS, CDR2 YYNGEE. The CDR3 length is 14 residues.

This clonotype has more than one count but fewer than ten. The V and J genes are TRBV30 and TRBJ2-5, with 7 bases lining up with TRBD1. V shed 5 bases, J shed 4 bases, and the junction held 10 bases outside the gene matches. The CDR3 is made up of 14 amino acids. CDR1 GTSNPN and CDR2 SVGIG come from the germline V gene (reference sequence). The DNA of the CDR3 is TGTGCCTGGTCGACAGGGACCGGTCGAGAGACCCAGTACTTC. It yields the protein CAWSTGTGRETQYF.

The table lists this clonotype with many counts. This chain links TRBV7-8 with TRBJ2-1; 7 nucleotides align to TRBD2. Germline loops: CDR1 SGHVS, CDR2 FQNEAQ. V trimming: 2 bases; J trimming: 1 base; junction bases outside the gene matches: 2. There are 15 residues in the CDR3. The DNA of the CDR3 is TGTGCCAGCAGCTTAATCGGGGGGTCCTACAATGAGCAGTTCTTC. It specifies CASSLIGGSYNEQFF.

In its sample, this clonotype was seen a few times. The chain links TRBV19 to TRBJ2-1; no definite D call. CDR3 size: 14 residues. V gave up 3 bases and J gave up 5 bases, with 11 bases separating them. The germline gives CDR1 LNHDA, CDR2 SQIVND (reference sequence). This chain's CDR3 is CASSISTPNNEQFF. CDR3 DNA: TGTGCCAGTAGTATCAGTACCCCTAACAATGAGCAGTTCTTC.

This chain links TRBV5-1 with TRBJ1-2, with D possibly TRBD1 on 5 matching bases. Germline V gives CDR1 SGHRS, CDR2 YFSETQ. The CDR3 length is 15 residues. V was pared by 0 bases and J by 8 bases, with 17 bases between. CDR3 sequence: CASSLASFRDGGYTF. CDR3 nucleotide sequence: TGCGCCAGCAGCTTGGCCTCGTTTCGGGACGGAGGCTACACCTTC.

This clonotype was seen ten or more times. This chain joins TRBV11-2 and TRBJ1-1; no clear D gene. Trimming took off 5 bases at V and 6 bases at J, with 13 bases between the two ends. This CDR3 spans 13 amino acids. Germline assignment: CDR1 SGHAT and CDR2 FQNNGV. The CDR3 DNA is TGTGCCAGCAGCCGTAGTAATGTCGCTGAAGCTTTCTTT. Protein product: CASSRSNVAEAFF.

There are many counts of this clonotype. This sequence joins TRBV3-1 and TRBJ2-2, with unresolved D. This CDR3 contains 14 residues. Germline CDR1 and CDR2: LGHDT and YNNKEL (reference sequence). Trimming pared 0 bases from V and 0 bases from J, leaving 2 bases between. The CDR3 DNA sequence: TGTGCCAGCAGCCAAGAAGCGAACACCGGGGAGCTGTTTTTT. This gives the protein CASSQEANTGELFF. Full variable domain (missing parts from reference TRBV3-1 and TRBJ2-2): DTAVSQTPKYLVTQMGNDKSIKCEQNLGHDTMYWYKQDSKKFLKIMFSYNNKELIINETVPNRFSPKSPDKAHLNLHINSLELGDSAVYFCASSQEANTGELFFGEGSRLTVL.

V and J are TRBV19 and TRBJ1-3; D unresolved. Trimming took off 3 bases at V and 4 bases at J, with 10 bases between the two ends. The CDR3 is made up of 14 amino acids. The germline CDR1 and CDR2 sequences are LNHDA and SQIVND (reference sequence). The CDR3 region has the DNA TGTGCCAGTAGTATCCTTTTAGTGGGAAACACCATATATTTT. Translation: CASSILLVGNTIYF.

The rearrangement links TRBV30 to TRBJ1-5; a possible D gene is TRBD1 (6 bases). The CDR3 contains 14 residues. V gave up 4 bases and J gave up 6 bases, with 16 bases separating them. The germline CDR1 and CDR2 sequences are GTSNPN and SVGIG (reference sequence). CDR3 loop: CAWTGAQARQPQHF. The CDR3 coding sequence is TGTGCCTGGACAGGGGCCCAAGCTCGTCAGCCCCAGCATTTT.

This clonotype was seen a few times. The chain combines TRBV5-8 with TRBJ2-5; D remains ambiguous. V was pared by 0 bases and J by 1 base, with 13 bases between. This CDR3 is 16 amino acids long. Germline V gene lookup returns CDR1 SGHTS and CDR2 YDEGEE. The CDR3, as DNA: TGTGCCAGCAGCTTGGATTCCTCTATGTTCCAAGAGACCCAGTACTTC. Protein product: CASSLDSSMFQETQYF.

The chain links TRBV6-1 to TRBJ2-5; 7 bases align to TRBD2. The germline V gene has CDR1 MNHNS and CDR2 SASEGT. With 7 bases clipped from V and 7 bases from J, the junction kept 9 bases outside the gene matches. The CDR3 has 13 amino acids. For the CDR3, the DNA is TGTGCCAGCACACTTGGGGGGGTCGGGACCCAGTACTTC. This gives the protein CASTLGGVGTQYF.

This clonotype was seen ten or more times. The V and J genes are TRBV28 and TRBJ1-6; TRBD1 aligns across 8 bases. Trimming at V came to 7 bases and at J to 1 base, leaving 6 bases not matched to a gene. Per germline, CDR1 MDHEN and CDR2 SYDVKM. The CDR3 has 16 residues. In DNA form, the CDR3 reads TGTGCCAGCACCCGGACAGGGAGTTCCTATAATTCACCCCTCCACTTT. This encodes CASTRTGSSYNSPLHF.

The V and J genes are TRBV20-1 and TRBJ2-3; 7 nucleotides align to TRBD2. V gave up 4 bases and J gave up 3 bases; unmatched junction bases: 7. CDR1 is DFQATT, CDR2 SNEGSKA, per germline (reference sequence). The CDR3 spans 14 residues. In DNA, the CDR3 is TGCAGTGCTATTATTGGGGGGGAAACAGATACGCAGTATTTT. Its translation is CSAIIGGETDTQYF.